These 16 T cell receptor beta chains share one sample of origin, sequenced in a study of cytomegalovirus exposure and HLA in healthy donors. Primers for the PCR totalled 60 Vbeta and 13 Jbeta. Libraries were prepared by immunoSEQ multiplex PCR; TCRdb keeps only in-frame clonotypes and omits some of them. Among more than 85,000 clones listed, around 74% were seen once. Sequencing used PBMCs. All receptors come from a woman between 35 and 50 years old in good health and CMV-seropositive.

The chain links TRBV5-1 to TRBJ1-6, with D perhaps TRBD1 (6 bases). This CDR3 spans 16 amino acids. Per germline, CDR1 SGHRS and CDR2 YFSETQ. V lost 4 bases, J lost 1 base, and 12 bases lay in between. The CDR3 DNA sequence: TGCGCCAGCAGCCTAGCAGGGGTGTCCTATAATTCACCCCTCCACTTT. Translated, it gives CASSLAGVSYNSPLHF.

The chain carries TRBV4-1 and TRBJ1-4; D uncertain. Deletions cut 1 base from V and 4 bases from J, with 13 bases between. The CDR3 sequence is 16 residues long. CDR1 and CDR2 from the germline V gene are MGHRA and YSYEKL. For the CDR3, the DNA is TGCGCCAGCAGCCAAGTATCGGGGTCGGGTAATGAAAAACTGTTTTTT. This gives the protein CASSQVSGSGNEKLFF.

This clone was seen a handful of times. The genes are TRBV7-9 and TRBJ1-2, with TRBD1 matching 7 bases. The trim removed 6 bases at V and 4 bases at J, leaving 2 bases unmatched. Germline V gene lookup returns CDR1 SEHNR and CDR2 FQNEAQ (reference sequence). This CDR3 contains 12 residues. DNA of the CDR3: TGTGCCAGCAGGCGGGACAGCTATGGCTACACCTTC. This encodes CASRRDSYGYTF.

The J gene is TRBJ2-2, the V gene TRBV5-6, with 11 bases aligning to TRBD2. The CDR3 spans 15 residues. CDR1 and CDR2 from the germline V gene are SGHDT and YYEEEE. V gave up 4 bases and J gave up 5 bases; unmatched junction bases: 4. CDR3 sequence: CASSLGTSGTGELFF. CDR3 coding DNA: TGTGCCAGCAGCCTCGGGACTAGCGGAACCGGGGAGCTGTTTTTT.

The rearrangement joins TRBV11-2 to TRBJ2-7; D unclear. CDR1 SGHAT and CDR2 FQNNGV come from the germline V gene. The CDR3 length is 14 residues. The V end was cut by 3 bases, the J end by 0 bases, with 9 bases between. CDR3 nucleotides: TGTGCCAGCAGCTTCAACCCCGGCTCCTACGAGCAGTACTTC. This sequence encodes CASSFNPGSYEQYF.

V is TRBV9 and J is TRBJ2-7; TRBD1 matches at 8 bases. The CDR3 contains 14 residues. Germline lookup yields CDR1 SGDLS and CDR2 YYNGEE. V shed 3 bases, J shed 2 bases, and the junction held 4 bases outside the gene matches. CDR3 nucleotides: TGTGCCAGCAGCGAACAGGGGGTACCCTACGAGCAGTACTTC. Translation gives CASSEQGVPYEQYF. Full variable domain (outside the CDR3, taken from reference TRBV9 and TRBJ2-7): DSGVTQTPKHLITATGQRVTLRCSPRSGDLSVYWYQQSLDQGLQFLIQYYNGEERAKGNILERFSAQQFPDLHSELNLSSLELGDSALYFCASSEQGVPYEQYFGPGTRLTVT.

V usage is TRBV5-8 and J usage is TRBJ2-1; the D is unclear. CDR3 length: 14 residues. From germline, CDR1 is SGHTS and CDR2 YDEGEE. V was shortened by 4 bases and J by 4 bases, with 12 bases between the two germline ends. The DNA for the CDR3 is TGTGCCAGCAGCCTGATACCCGGGTACAATGAGCAGTTCTTC. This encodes CASSLIPGYNEQFF.

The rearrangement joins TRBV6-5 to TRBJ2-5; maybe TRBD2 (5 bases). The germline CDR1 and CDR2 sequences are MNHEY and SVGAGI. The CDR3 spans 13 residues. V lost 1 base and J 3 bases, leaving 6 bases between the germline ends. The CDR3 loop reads CASSYFGEETQYF. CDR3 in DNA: TGTGCCAGCAGTTACTTCGGGGAAGAGACCCAGTACTTC.

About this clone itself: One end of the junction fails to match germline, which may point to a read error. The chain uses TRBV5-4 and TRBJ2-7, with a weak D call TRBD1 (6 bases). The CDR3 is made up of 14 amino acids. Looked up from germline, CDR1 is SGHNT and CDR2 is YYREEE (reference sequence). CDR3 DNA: TGTGCCAGCAGTTTGGCGAGGGGGAAGGACGAGCAGTACTTC. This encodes CASSLARGKDEQYF. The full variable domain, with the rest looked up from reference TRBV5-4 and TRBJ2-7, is ETGVTQSPTHLIKTRGQQVTLRCSSQSGHNTVSWYQQALGQGPQFIFQYYREEENGRGNFPPRFSGLQFPNYSSELNVNALELDDSALYLCASSLARGKDEQYFGPGTRLTVT.

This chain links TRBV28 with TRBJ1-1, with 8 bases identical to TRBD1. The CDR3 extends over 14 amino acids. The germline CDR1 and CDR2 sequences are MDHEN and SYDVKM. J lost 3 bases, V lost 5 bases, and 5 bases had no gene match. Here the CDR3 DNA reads TGTGCCAGCAGTACGGGACAGGACCACACTGAAGCTTTCTTT. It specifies CASSTGQDHTEAFF.

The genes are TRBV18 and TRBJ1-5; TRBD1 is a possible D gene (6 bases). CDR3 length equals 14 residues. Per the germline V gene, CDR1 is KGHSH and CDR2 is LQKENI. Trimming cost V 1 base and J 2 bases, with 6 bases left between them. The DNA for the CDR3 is TGTGCCAGCTCACCACAGGGGGGCAATCAGCCCCAGCATTTT. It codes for CASSPQGGNQPQHF.

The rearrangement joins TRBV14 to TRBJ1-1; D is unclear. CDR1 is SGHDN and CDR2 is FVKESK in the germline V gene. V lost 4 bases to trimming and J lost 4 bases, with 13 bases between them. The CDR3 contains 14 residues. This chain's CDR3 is CASSPKLGGTEAFF. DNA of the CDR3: TGTGCCAGCAGCCCCAAACTTGGTGGCACTGAAGCTTTCTTT.

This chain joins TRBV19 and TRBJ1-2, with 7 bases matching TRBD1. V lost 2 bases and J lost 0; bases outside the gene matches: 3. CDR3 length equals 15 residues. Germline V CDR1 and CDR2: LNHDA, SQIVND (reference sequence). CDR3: CASSIPGQTNYGYTF. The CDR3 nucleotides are TGTGCCAGTAGTATACCGGGACAGACTAACTATGGCTACACCTTC.

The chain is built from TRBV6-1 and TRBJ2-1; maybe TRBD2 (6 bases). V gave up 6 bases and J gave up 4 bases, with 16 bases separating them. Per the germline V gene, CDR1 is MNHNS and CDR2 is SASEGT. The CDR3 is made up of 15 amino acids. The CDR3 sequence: CASSRTGTSYNEQFF. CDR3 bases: TGTGCCAGCAGCCGAACCGGGACTTCATACAATGAGCAGTTCTTC.

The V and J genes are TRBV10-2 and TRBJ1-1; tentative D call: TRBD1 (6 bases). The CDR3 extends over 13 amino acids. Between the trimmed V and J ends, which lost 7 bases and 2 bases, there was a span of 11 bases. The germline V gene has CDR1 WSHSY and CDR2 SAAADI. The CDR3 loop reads CASKPGVNTEAFF. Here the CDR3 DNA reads TGCGCCAGCAAGCCAGGGGTTAACACTGAAGCTTTCTTT.

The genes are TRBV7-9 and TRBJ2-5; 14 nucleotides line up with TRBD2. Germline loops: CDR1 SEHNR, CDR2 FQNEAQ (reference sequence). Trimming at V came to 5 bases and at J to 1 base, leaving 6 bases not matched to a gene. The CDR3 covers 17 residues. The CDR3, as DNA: TGTGCCAGCAGCGCGGGACTAGCGGGAGTGTTCCAAGAGACCCAGTACTTC. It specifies CASSAGLAGVFQETQYF. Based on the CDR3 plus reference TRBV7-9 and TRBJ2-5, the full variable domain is DTGVSQNPRHKITKRGQNVTFRCDPISEHNRLYWYRQTLGQGPEFLTYFQNEAQLEKSRLLSDRFSAERPKGSFSTLEIQRTEQGDSAMYLCASSAGLAGVFQETQYFGPGTRLLVL.